The rows below give T cell receptor beta chains drawn from one sample of a study of T cell changes during pregnancy in multiple sclerosis. Method: immunoSEQ multiplex PCR; TCRdb's copy keeps in-frame clones and lacks some. The data contain fewer than 45,000 clones, 91% of them seen just once; the ten biggest clones take up 0.45% to 0.55%. Sequencing was performed on CD4+ T cells from peripheral blood mononuclear cells, taken in the third trimester of pregnancy. Receptors were obtained from a female donor in good health, enrolled as a control in a pregnancy study. The CDR3 runs from the conserved cysteine through the conserved F or W. The order of the fields is clone size, D gene, J gene, V gene, CDR3 DNA, CDR3 protein. A D gene is named only where the DNA matches it firmly. Not every row has a clone size; where given, it reads once, few, many or a size class.

>.|TRBD1|TRBJ2-7|TRBV7-9
TGTGCCAGCAGCCCCCCCCCGCCCAGGGGGTACGAGCAGTACTTC
CASSPPPPRGYEQYF
>once|TRBD2|TRBJ2-4|TRBV4-2
TGTGCCAGCAGCCAATCCCTCCGAACTAGCGGCGTAGCCAAAAACATTCAGTACTTC
CASSQSLRTSGVAKNIQYF
>.|.|TRBJ1-2|TRBV19
TGTGCCAGTAACCAGGGGTCAGGATGGATTGGTGGCTACACCTTC
CASNQGSGWIGGYTF
>.|.|TRBJ2-6|TRBV19
TGTGCCAGTAGTATCCAGGGTGGGGCCAACGTCCTGACTTTC
CASSIQGGANVLTF
>.|.|TRBJ2-1|TRBV7-2
TGTGCCAGCGGGGGCGGATACAATGAGCAGTTCTTC
CASGGGYNEQFF
>.|TRBD2|TRBJ2-3|TRBV7-9
TGTGCCAGCAGACCGGGACTAGCGGGAGAGGGGATCAACACGGATACGCAGTATTTT
CASRPGLAGEGINTDTQYF
>once|TRBD1|TRBJ2-2|TRBV2
TGTGCCAGCAGTGTTTGGACAGGGGGACCCGGGGAGCTGTTTTTT
CASSVWTGGPGELFF
>once|TRBD2|TRBJ2-2|TRBV19
TGTGCCAGTAGACGAAGCGGGAGAGGCACCGGGGAGCTGTTTTTT
CASRRSGRGTGELFF
>.|.|TRBJ1-4|TRBV29-1
TGCAGCGTGGGGGAGGGGGCTAATGAAAAACTGTTTTTT
CSVGEGANEKLFF
>.|.|TRBJ2-5|TRBV9
TGTGCCAGCAGCGTTGGCCAGCAAGAGACCCAGTACTTC
CASSVGQQETQYF
>.|.|TRBJ2-2|TRBV5-1
TGCGCCAGCAGCTTGACTACGAACACCGGGGAGCTGTTTTTT
CASSLTTNTGELFF
>once|.|TRBJ2-4|TRBV7-9
TGTGCCAGCAGCTTCAACAGAGAAAACATTCAGTACTTC
CASSFNRENIQYF
>.|TRBD1|TRBJ1-2|TRBV7-2
TGTGCCAGCAGCTTCCGCGGGACAGATGGCTACACCTTC
CASSFRGTDGYTF
>.|.|TRBJ1-5|TRBV19
TGTGCCAGTAGTATCCGAGGGAGCGGCAATCAGCCCCAGCATTTT
CASSIRGSGNQPQHF
>.|TRBD1|TRBJ1-5|TRBV28
TGTGCCAGCTACGGGACAGGAAATCAGCCCCAGCATTTT
CASYGTGNQPQHF
>once|TRBD2|TRBJ2-2|TRBV5-1
TGCGCCGGAAAGCGGGGGCCGGACACCGGGGAGCTGTTTTTT
CAGKRGPDTGELFF
>.|TRBD1|TRBJ1-6|TRBV4-1
TGCGCCAGCAGTCTGCTCTCTGGGGACAGGGCTTCACCCCTCCACTTT
CASSLLSGDRASPLHF
>.|TRBD2|TRBJ2-1|TRBV23-1
TGCGCCAGCAGCCAGCCCCCTAGCGGCTCCTACAATGAGCAGTTCTTC
CASSQPPSGSYNEQFF
>.|TRBD2|TRBJ2-7|TRBV25-1
TGTGCCAGCAGTGCTTCGGCTAGCGGGAGCCTCTACGAGCAGTACTTC
CASSASASGSLYEQYF
>.|.|TRBJ2-7|TRBV9
TGTGCCAGCAGCGTTGAGAGCTCCTACGAGCAGTACTTC
CASSVESSYEQYF
>.|.|TRBJ1-6|TRBV12-2
TGTGCAAGTCGCTTAGCCGAGGACAGGGACCCCCAGGGATATAATTCACCCCTCCACTTT
CASRLAEDRDPQGYNSPLHF
>once|TRBD2|TRBJ2-3|TRBV27
TGTGCCAGCAGTTTACTAGCGGGACGCCATACGCAGTATTTT
CASSLLAGRHTQYF
>.|.|TRBJ2-1|TRBV5-1
TGCGCCAGCAGCTTGTCTGGAGCGGGTGCTTCCTACAATGAGCAGTTCTTC
CASSLSGAGASYNEQFF
>.|.|TRBJ1-1|TRBV14
TGTGCCAGCAGCCATGGCGGGCACGAAGCTTTCTTT
CASSHGGHEAFF
>.|TRBD1|TRBJ2-7|TRBV11-3
TGTGCCAGCAGCCCCTCCGGGACAGGCCGGTCGGAGCAGTACTTC
CASSPSGTGRSEQYF
>.|TRBD1|TRBJ2-1|TRBV11-3
TGTGCCAGCAGCGCAGCCGGGACAGGGGGCAGGAATGAGCAGTTCTTC
CASSAAGTGGRNEQFF
>.|.|TRBJ1-6|TRBV2
TGTGCCAGCACCAAACAGGGTGCCTATTCAAGTTCACCCCTCCACTTT
CASTKQGAYSSSPLHF
>.|.|TRBJ2-1|TRBV4-1
TGCGCCAGCAGCCACCCCTCCGGCAGGGGTACTTTCAATGAGCAGTTCTTC
CASSHPSGRGTFNEQFF
>.|TRBD2|TRBJ2-4|TRBV6-5
TGTGCCAGCAACCGGGGGGGGTCAAACATTCAGTACTTC
CASNRGGSNIQYF
>.|TRBD1|TRBJ1-2|TRBV7-9
TGTGCCAGCAGCTCAGGGTCCCGGGACAGGGGGATCCTCTATGGCTACACCTTC
CASSSGSRDRGILYGYTF
>once|TRBD1|TRBJ1-1|TRBV19
TGTGCCAGTAGTATAGAACAGGGGGGGACTGAAGCTTTCTTT
CASSIEQGGTEAFF
>.|TRBD1|TRBJ1-5|TRBV19
TGTGCCAGTAGTCATCGACAGGGGGCGTTTCAGCCCCAGCATTTT
CASSHRQGAFQPQHF
>many|TRBD1|TRBJ2-1|TRBV19
TGTGCCAGTAGAGTAGGGGGCGGTATGGGTGAGCAGTTCTTC
CASRVGGGMGEQFF
>.|.|TRBJ2-1|TRBV10-3
TGTGCCATCAGTGTAGTCGGGAGCACCTACAATGAGCAGTTCTTC
CAISVVGSTYNEQFF
>.|TRBD2|TRBJ2-5|TRBV27
TGTGCCAGCAGGAAATTCGGGGGGGAAGAGACCCAGTACTTC
CASRKFGGEETQYF
>.|.|TRBJ1-3|TRBV6-5
TGTGCCAGCAGTTACTCCTACAGGGTTTCTGGAAACACCATATATTTT
CASSYSYRVSGNTIYF
>.|TRBD2|TRBJ2-7|TRBV5-1
TGCGCCAGCAGCTTGGCGGGGGGGCCGTACGAGCAGTACTTC
CASSLAGGPYEQYF
>once|.|TRBJ2-2|TRBV7-3
TGTGCCAGCAGCTTAACGGGGCCGACTAGTCCGAACACCGGGGAGCTGTTTTTT
CASSLTGPTSPNTGELFF
>.|TRBD2|TRBJ2-2|TRBV5-1
TGCGCCAGCAGCTTGGGCCCGGGTTCGGGGGGCACCGGGGAGCTGTTTTTT
CASSLGPGSGGTGELFF
>.|TRBD2|TRBJ2-5|TRBV19
TGTGCCAGTAGTTGGAGGGAGGGAGAGACCCAGTACTTC
CASSWREGETQYF
>.|TRBD2|TRBJ2-5|TRBV4-1
TGCGCCAGCAGCCCCGGGGCACTAGCGGGAGAAACGGGAGAGACCCAGTACTTC
CASSPGALAGETGETQYF
>.|.|TRBJ2-7|TRBV7-8
TGTGCCAGCAGCTCAAACAGGGAGGGGGGTCGCGAGCAGTACTTC
CASSSNREGGREQYF
>.|TRBD2|TRBJ2-1|TRBV9
TGTGCCAGCAGCCCGACTAGCGATAGAGATGAGCAGTTCTTC
CASSPTSDRDEQFF
>.|.|TRBJ1-2|TRBV30
TGTGCCTGGAGTGTACAGGGTAGGAGTTGGGATGGCTACACCTTC
CAWSVQGRSWDGYTF
>few|TRBD1|TRBJ1-4|TRBV6-5
TGTGCCAGCAGTGCCGCTTCAGGGGGTGATGAAAAACTGTTTTTT
CASSAASGGDEKLFF
>.|.|TRBJ2-3|TRBV5-4
TGTGCCAGCCGCACCGAGGGTAGCCAAGATACGCAGTATTTT
CASRTEGSQDTQYF
>.|.|TRBJ2-3|TRBV5-1
TGCGCCAGCAGCTTGGCGGTCCAGCAGGTACACACAGATACGCAGTATTTT
CASSLAVQQVHTDTQYF
>.|.|TRBJ2-4|TRBV5-5
TGTGCCAGCAGCTTTGGTCAGGAAAACATTCAGTACTTC
CASSFGQENIQYF
>.|TRBD2|TRBJ2-3|TRBV11-1
TGTGCCAGCAGCTCGCAGCGGGAGTTGGATACGCAGTATTTT
CASSSQRELDTQYF
>.|.|TRBJ2-1|TRBV7-9
TGTGCCAGCAGCTTTTTGCGTGATGAGCAGTTCTTC
CASSFLRDEQFF